This TCR beta chain was retrieved from a study of blood T cells in healthy people across ages. Regarding the study as a whole: Donors of long life had a larger count of naive CD4+ cells and greater diversity than aged donors.

V lost 3 bases and J lost 4; bases outside the gene matches: 9. The CDR3 contains 16 residues. In germline, CDR1 is LGHNA, CDR2 YNFKEQ. This clonotype has a handful of counts. The antigen is undetermined. The authors ran a second PCR of roughly 6 to 12 cycles using a sample-barcoded 5' primer and a J-beta primer mix. One entry per CDR3 protein results from TCRdb running MiXCR on the 5' RACE reads. This table holds about 1 million distinct CDR3 sequences, about 23% found once. These records were also assigned to another study, of T cells of mothers and their children.

This receptor was taken from a girl aged 2-10 years in good health. The sample consisted of blood. The V and J genes are TRBV4-2 and TRBJ1-2; 9 nucleotides agree with TRBD1. CDR3 nucleotides: TGTGCCAGCAGCCATAAGAGGGACAGGGCATTCTATGGCTACACCTTC. Its protein product is CASSHKRDRAFYGYTF.